Following are 22 T cell receptor beta chains from one sample sequenced in a study of human T cells and chemical hapten exposure. TCRdb ran MiXCR on the RACE reads and lists one entry per CDR3 protein. The repertoire holds 140,000 or so distinct CDR3 sequences, with roughly 10% as singletons. Noted time point: patch test 2, 6 weeks after DPC sensitization. The treatment here: therapeutic diphenylcyclopropenone sensitization with weekly scalp DPC. Here the sequenced sample was whole blood, taken in connection with sensitization to the hapten diphenylcyclopropenone (DPC). Receptors were obtained from a woman in her fifties or sixties with alopecia areata. Some clones in this sample may be carry-over from other donors' samples.

This sequence joins TRBV12-3 or TRBV12-4 and TRBJ2-6, with D possibly TRBD1 on 5 matching bases. The CDR3 has 16 residues. V was trimmed by 6 bases and J by 1 base, leaving 13 bases between them. The CDR3, as DNA: TGTGCCAGCAGCTCACCAGGGAAATCTGGGGCCAACGTCCTGACTTTC. It yields the protein CASSSPGKSGANVLTF.

V and J are TRBV29-1 and TRBJ2-3; no firm D call. The length of the CDR3 is 10 residues. Deletions cut 7 bases from V and 10 bases from J, with 12 bases between. Germline V gives CDR1 SQVTM, CDR2 ANQGSEA. In DNA form, the CDR3 reads TGCAGCGGGCTAGGGAAGGCGCAGTATTTT. Translated, it gives CSGLGKAQYF.

The rearrangement uses TRBV18 and TRBJ2-2; D may be TRBD1 or TRBD2 (5 bases each). CDR3 length equals 14 residues. The V gene's germline CDR1 is KGHSH and CDR2 LQKENI. Trimming cost V 3 bases and J 6 bases, with 11 bases left between them. DNA of the CDR3: TGTGCCAGCTCACCGCCAGGGCGGGCCGGGGAGCTGTTTTTT. This sequence encodes CASSPPGRAGELFF.

This clonotype was detected only a few times. The V and J genes are TRBV20-1 and TRBJ2-5; D call uncertain. Germline V gene lookup returns CDR1 DFQATT and CDR2 SNEGSKA (reference sequence). Trimming stripped 0 bases from V and 2 bases from J, with 13 bases between. The CDR3 loop spans 15 amino acids. Written as DNA, the CDR3 is TGCAGTGCTAGAGATCGTCGGGCAGCTCAAGAGACCCAGTACTTC. It yields the protein CSARDRRAAQETQYF.

This clonotype was detected only a few times. This chain uses TRBV10-3 with TRBJ1-5; tentatively, D is TRBD1 (5 bases). Per the germline V gene, CDR1 is ENHRY and CDR2 is SYGVKD. V lost 3 bases to trimming and J lost 0 bases, with 12 bases between them. CDR3 length: 16 amino acids. CDR3 amino acids: CAISEQAIDSNQPQHF. The CDR3 DNA follows: TGTGCCATCAGTGAACAGGCAATAGATAGCAATCAGCCCCAGCATTTT.

This clonotype was seen at least ten times. The chain carries TRBV20-1 and TRBJ2-5; D might be TRBD2 (6 bases). CDR3 length equals 11 residues. The V end was cut by 6 bases, the J end by 7 bases, with 12 bases between. The V gene's germline CDR1 is DFQATT and CDR2 SNEGSKA (reference sequence). The CDR3 loop is CSATDGGTQYF. CDR3 DNA sequence: TGCAGTGCCACGGACGGGGGGACCCAGTACTTC.

The genes are TRBV27 and TRBJ2-7; TRBD2 might be the D (6 bases). The germline gives CDR1 MNHEY, CDR2 SMNVEV (reference sequence). The ends were cut back, 5 bases at V and 11 bases at J, with 10 bases in the middle. The CDR3 sequence is 10 residues long. The CDR3 reads CASSLPSEYF. As DNA, the CDR3 is TGTGCCAGCAGTCTACCTAGCGAGTACTTC.

This clonotype was found a few times. V gene TRBV2 combines with J gene TRBJ2-2; D call uncertain. This CDR3 is 13 amino acids long. V lost 4 bases to trimming and J lost 3 bases, with 6 bases between them. Germline values: CDR1 SNHLY, CDR2 FYNNEI. The CDR3 DNA reads TGTGCCAGCAGTGCGAGATACACCGGGGAGCTGTTTTTT. It yields the protein CASSARYTGELFF.

The CDR3 DNA follows: TGCAGTGCTAGAGATCGAGGGACAGGGGGTCTTCAAGAGACCCAGTACTTC. It yields the protein CSARDRGTGGLQETQYF. The rearrangement joins TRBV20-1 to TRBJ2-5; 11 bases map to TRBD1. Looked up from germline, CDR1 is DFQATT and CDR2 is SNEGSKA (reference sequence). This CDR3 region has 17 residues. The V segment lost 0 bases and the J segment 2 bases; nucleotides outside the gene matches: 8.

V is TRBV9 and J is TRBJ1-3, with a possible D match to TRBD1 (5 bases). V was pared by 5 bases and J by 3 bases, with 15 bases between. Germline values: CDR1 SGDLS, CDR2 YYNGEE. The CDR3 sequence is 15 residues long. CDR3: CASSAMRGIGNTIYF. DNA of the CDR3: TGTGCCAGCAGTGCGATGAGGGGAATTGGAAACACCATATATTTT.

The chain couples TRBV6-5 to TRBJ2-5, with TRBD2 identical over 9 bases. The CDR3 runs 16 residues. Germline assignment: CDR1 MNHEY and CDR2 SVGAGI. V shed 2 bases and J 2 bases; nucleotides not matched to a gene: 6. The chain's CDR3 is CASSYGRLAGQETQYF. In DNA, the CDR3 is TGTGCCAGCAGTTACGGTCGGCTAGCGGGACAAGAGACCCAGTACTTC.

This clonotype was recorded at least ten times. The chain links TRBV5-1 to TRBJ1-6; D ambiguous. The CDR3 has 19 amino acids. Trimming removed 0 bases from V and 0 bases from J, with 16 bases in between. Per the germline V gene, CDR1 is SGHRS and CDR2 is YFSETQ. This chain's CDR3 is CASSLGPREKRSYNSPLHF. CDR3 DNA sequence: TGCGCCAGCAGCTTGGGTCCGCGGGAGAAGCGCTCCTATAATTCACCCCTCCACTTT.

This clonotype appeared a few times. V and J are TRBV25-1 and TRBJ2-3; TRBD2 might be the D (5 bases). Germline V gene sequence: CDR1 MGHDK, CDR2 SYGVNS. The CDR3 loop spans 12 amino acids. V lost 4 bases to trimming and J lost 5 bases, with 7 bases between them. The DNA for the CDR3 is TGTGCCAGCAGTGGTAGCGTAGATACGCAGTATTTT. Residues: CASSGSVDTQYF.

The CDR3 region has the DNA TGCGCCAGCAGCCTCCAAGCCGGGGGTGTCACCGGGGAGCTGTTTTTT. Amino acids: CASSLQAGGVTGELFF. The chain employs TRBV5-1 and TRBJ2-2, with TRBD2 as a possible D gene (6 bases). The CDR3 loop spans 16 amino acids. Germline V CDR1 and CDR2: SGHRS, YFSETQ. Between the trimmed V and J ends, which lost 4 bases and 4 bases, there was a span of 17 bases.

The CDR3: CASSLSLPGHEQFF. The CDR3 DNA follows: TGTGCCAGCAGCCTGTCCCTTCCGGGTCATGAGCAGTTCTTC. This rearrangement joins TRBV11-2 to TRBJ2-1; D unresolved. The V end lost 5 bases, the J end lost 8 bases, and 16 bases lay between the germline ends. Per germline, CDR1 SGHAT and CDR2 FQNNGV. The CDR3 runs to 14 residues.

Written as DNA, the CDR3 is TGTGCCAGCACCACCAAAGGGGGAGGGAACTACGAGCAGTACTTC. Amino acids: CASTTKGGGNYEQYF. The chain uses TRBV28 and TRBJ2-7; D possibly corresponds to TRBD2 (7 bases). The CDR3 sequence is 15 residues long. Trimming stripped 7 bases from V and 3 bases from J, with 19 bases between. The germline V gene encodes CDR1 MDHEN and CDR2 SYDVKM.

There are many counts of this clonotype. V is TRBV19 and J is TRBJ1-5, with D maybe TRBD1 (5 bases). CDR3 length: 11 amino acids. CDR1 and CDR2 from the germline V gene are LNHDA and SQIVND (reference sequence). The V end lost 3 bases, the J end lost 11 bases, and 8 bases lay between the germline ends. The CDR3 loop is CASSIVGAQHF. The DNA for the CDR3 is TGTGCCAGTAGTATTGTGGGGGCCCAGCATTTT.

The chain combines TRBV7-2 with TRBJ1-2; tentative D call: TRBD1 (6 bases). This CDR3 comprises 15 residues. V was clipped by 5 bases and J by 7 bases, with 20 bases between them. Germline CDR1 and CDR2: SGHTA and FQGNSA. The CDR3 coding sequence is TGTGCCAGCAGCCCGGGGGGCGGGGTTAAGAGTGGCTACACCTTC. It encodes CASSPGGGVKSGYTF.

This clonotype has more than one count but fewer than ten. The V gene is TRBV7-6, the J gene TRBJ2-3, with D unresolved. The CDR3 has 15 amino acids. Trimming left V 5 bases short and J 0 bases short, with 12 bases between. Germline CDR1 is SGHVS and CDR2 is FNYEAQ. The CDR3 sequence is CASSPGRFSTDTQYF. The DNA for the CDR3 is TGTGCCAGCAGCCCAGGACGTTTTAGCACAGATACGCAGTATTTT.

This CDR3 is CSLRTSGATFF. The CDR3 coding sequence is TGCAGCTTGCGGACTAGCGGGGCGACGTTCTTC. The chain links TRBV29-1 to TRBJ2-1, with 12 bases that match TRBD2. Germline V gene lookup returns CDR1 SQVTM and CDR2 ANQGSEA. With 8 bases clipped from V and 15 bases from J, the junction kept 8 bases outside the gene matches. This CDR3 region has 11 residues.

The chain is built from TRBV28 and TRBJ2-7; a possible D gene is TRBD1 (7 bases). The germline V and J ends were trimmed by 2 bases and 4 bases, with 15 bases remaining between them. The CDR3 loop spans 15 amino acids. Germline V gene sequence: CDR1 MDHEN, CDR2 SYDVKM. The DNA for the CDR3 is TGTGCCAGCAGTTTAGGTCCAGGGGGGACGTACGAGCAGTACTTC. As protein: CASSLGPGGTYEQYF.

The table lists this clonotype with many counts. This sequence joins TRBV18 and TRBJ2-1; D remains unclear. The CDR3 totals 13 residues. The germline V gene encodes CDR1 KGHSH and CDR2 LQKENI. V was pared by 2 bases and J by 3 bases, with 5 bases between. The DNA for the CDR3 is TGTGCCAGCTCACCAAATAGCTACAATGAGCAGTTCTTC. Protein: CASSPNSYNEQFF.